The T cell receptor (beta chain) under discussion was sequenced for a study of shared clonotypes between healthy human individuals. Study as a whole: Each donor's CD4 naive and CD4 memory cells filled three plates apiece, CD8 naive two, and CD8 memory one.

Trimming took 6 bases from V and 8 from J; bases not matched to a gene: 8. CDR3 length: 15 amino acids. Germline V gene lookup returns CDR1 LNHDA and CDR2 SQIVND (reference sequence). The genomic DNA of each subset was split evenly across several immunoSEQ plates. Using immunoSEQ multiplex PCR, the repertoire was profiled, and TCRdb retains in-frame clones only, with some absent. The sample includes approximately 2,000,000 clones, roughly 90% of them seen just once. The chain recombines TRBV19 with TRBJ2-1; TRBD1 matches 12 bases. The TCR was taken from a man aged 18-30 years in good health. Some clones in this sample may be carry-over from other donors' samples. The material sequenced was naive CD4+ T cells from PBMCs. Subset of the sample: CD45RA+ positively selected. Here the CDR3 DNA reads TGTGCCAGTAGGGAGGGACAGGGGGCGAAGTATGAGCAGTTCTTC. Protein product: CASREGQGAKYEQFF. Full variable domain (rest looked up from reference TRBV19 and TRBJ2-1): DGGITQSPKYLFRKEGQNVTLSCEQNLNHDAMYWYRQDPGQGLRLIYYSQIVNDFQKGDIAEGYSVSREKKESFPLTVTSAQKNPTAFYLCASREGQGAKYEQFFGPGTRLTVL.